This note documents a single T cell receptor beta chain sequence. Its antigen is unidentified. These data belong to a study of Graves' ophthalmopathy and Graves' hyperthyroidism. Study-wide findings and caveats: The study's model predicted ophthalmopathy progression at 70.59% sensitivity and 72% to 75% specificity. In blood, most expanded thyroid clonotypes above 0.001 frequency were also detected.

V lost 4 bases and J 4 bases, leaving 13 bases between the germline ends. CDR1 and CDR2 (germline): SGHAT, FQDESV (reference sequence). CDR3 length: 14 residues. Using RNA transcripts, the TCR beta CDR3 regions were amplified. The workflow started with a first-round RT-PCR run with HTBI primers and then moved on to a second-round multiplex PCR. MiXCR was run by TCRdb on the multiplex PCR reads, yielding one entry per CDR3 protein. The sample contains roughly 500,000 distinct CDR3 sequences, over 13% of which appear only once. Sequencing was carried out using blood. The chain is built from TRBV11-1 and TRBJ1-1; maybe TRBD1 (6 bases). The TCR was taken from a woman aged 30 to 39 with Graves' ophthalmopathy. The DNA of the CDR3 is TGTGCCAGCAGCTGGGGAGAAGGGGGCACTGAAGCTTTCTTT. Protein sequence: CASSWGEGGTEAFF. The variable domain in full, completed from reference TRBV11-1 and TRBJ1-1, reads EAEVAQSPRYKITEKSQAVAFWCDPISGHATLYWYRQILGQGPELLVQFQDESVVDDSQLPKDRFSAERLKGVDSTLKIQPAELGDSAMYLCASSWGEGGTEAFFGQGTRLTVV.